Following are 17 T cell receptor beta chains from one sample sequenced in a study of CD8+ T cells in alopecia areata. As to treatment: oral pan-JAK inhibitor, 5-10 mg twice daily. Extracted from the samples, RNA was reverse transcribed into cDNA to serve as the sequencing template. Sequencing used immunoSEQ multiplex PCR; TCRdb keeps in-frame clones, though not all of them. The sample includes roughly 170,000 clones, about 60% of them seen just once. This material consisted of CD8+ T cells sorted from blood, taken at week 24, from a patient treated with tofacitinib. The receptor source for this set is a human donor with alopecia areata.

The chain joins TRBV27 to TRBJ2-2; TRBD1 agrees at 8 bases. The CDR3 contains 14 residues. V gave up 7 bases and J gave up 3 bases; unmatched junction bases: 4. CDR1 and CDR2 (germline): MNHEY, SMNVEV (reference sequence). CDR3 sequence (DNA): TGTGCCAGCACAGACAGGGGATACACCGGGGAGCTGTTTTTT. This gives the protein CASTDRGYTGELFF.

The CDR3 coding sequence is TGTGCCAGCAGCGTAGGCAGTTCCTCTGGAAACACCATATATTTT. Amino acids: CASSVGSSSGNTIYF. The chain has TRBV9 and TRBJ1-3; no reliable D call. The ends were cut back, 0 bases at V and 0 bases at J, with 7 bases in the middle. Germline CDR1 is SGDLS and CDR2 is YYNGEE. This CDR3 has 15 amino acids.

The table lists this clone with a few counts. The DNA of the CDR3 is TGTGCCAGCAGCTTAGCGCGGGCAGCGAACACCGGGGAGCTGTTTTTT. Translating it yields CASSLARAANTGELFF. The chain combines TRBV7-9 with TRBJ2-2, with TRBD2 as a possible D gene (5 bases). Trimming cost V 0 bases and J 0 bases, with 8 bases left between them. Germline lookup yields CDR1 SEHNR and CDR2 FQNEAQ (reference sequence). The CDR3 is 16 amino acids.

This clone was counted between two and nine times. The chain employs TRBV29-1 and TRBJ2-3; D is ambiguous. CDR3 length: 14 amino acids. The V end was cut by 0 bases, the J end by 3 bases, with 10 bases between. Germline assignment: CDR1 SQVTM and CDR2 ANQGSEA. The CDR3 loop reads CSVEDHLQTDTQYF. Written as DNA, the CDR3 is TGCAGCGTTGAAGATCACCTACAAACAGATACGCAGTATTTT.

The V gene is TRBV7-9, the J gene TRBJ2-5, with 8 bases aligning to TRBD1. The germline V gene has CDR1 SEHNR and CDR2 FQNEAQ (reference sequence). The CDR3 runs to 16 residues. V gave up 5 bases and J gave up 2 bases; unmatched junction bases: 10. Here the CDR3 reads CASSETRDRSQETQYF. CDR3 in DNA: TGTGCCAGCAGCGAGACCCGGGACAGGTCACAAGAGACCCAGTACTTC.

This clone was seen only once. This sequence joins TRBV5-1 and TRBJ2-7; 8 bases line up with TRBD2. J gave up 2 bases and V 4 bases, and 2 bases lay outside the gene matches. In germline, CDR1 is SGHRS, CDR2 YFSETQ. This CDR3 comprises 13 residues. CDR3 DNA: TGCGCCAGCAGCCCGGGACTAGCCTACGAGCAGTACTTC. It yields the protein CASSPGLAYEQYF. Full variable domain (rest looked up from reference TRBV5-1 and TRBJ2-7): KAGVTQTPRYLIKTRGQQVTLSCSPISGHRSVSWYQQTPGQGLQFLFEYFSETQRNKGNFPGRFSGRQFSNSRSEMNVSTLELGDSALYLCASSPGLAYEQYFGPGTRLTVT.

This chain links TRBV19 with TRBJ2-1; the D gene is possibly TRBD1 (5 bases). CDR3 length: 13 residues. Trimming removed 2 bases from V and 4 bases from J, with 6 bases in between. Germline assignment: CDR1 LNHDA and CDR2 SQIVND (reference sequence). CDR3 sequence reads: CASSIRQYNEQFF. The CDR3 DNA reads as TGTGCCAGTAGTATAAGACAGTACAATGAGCAGTTCTTC.

V is TRBV9 and J is TRBJ1-6; tentatively, D is TRBD1 (5 bases). The V gene lost 4 bases and the J gene lost 6 bases, with 14 bases spanning the gap. The CDR3 is 15 amino acids. Per the germline V gene, CDR1 is SGDLS and CDR2 is YYNGEE. This chain's CDR3 is CASSPRQFSNSPLHF. The CDR3, as DNA: TGTGCCAGCAGCCCAAGACAGTTTTCTAATTCACCCCTCCACTTT.

The chain couples TRBV29-1 to TRBJ1-1, with D uncertain. This CDR3 region has 12 residues. Between the trimmed V and J ends, which lost 3 bases and 1 base, there was a span of 6 bases. Per the germline V gene, CDR1 is SQVTM and CDR2 is ANQGSEA. The DNA for the CDR3 is TGCAGCGTTGACAGACAGAACACTGAAGCTTTCTTT. Amino acid sequence: CSVDRQNTEAFF.

The chain joins TRBV5-6 to TRBJ1-2; 7 nucleotides match TRBD1. J lost 8 bases, V lost 2 bases, and 9 bases had no gene match. Per germline, CDR1 SGHDT and CDR2 YYEEEE. The CDR3 length is 14 residues. CDR3 bases: TGTGCCAGCAGCTTCGCGGGGAGACAGGGAGGCTACACCTTC. Its protein product is CASSFAGRQGGYTF.

A word on this clone: Other DNA sequences in the sample encode the same CDR3. The chain recombines TRBV15 with TRBJ1-4, with D tentatively TRBD1 (5 bases). The germline V gene encodes CDR1 LNHNV and CDR2 YYDKDF (reference sequence). The CDR3 runs to 16 residues. Trimming stripped 1 base from V and 0 bases from J, with 9 bases between. This chain's CDR3 is CATSRVRGATNEKLFF. In DNA, the CDR3 is TGTGCCACCAGCAGAGTCCGGGGGGCAACTAATGAAAAACTGTTTTTT.

The chain links TRBV29-1 to TRBJ2-7, with D perhaps matching TRBD2 (5 bases). The germline CDR1 and CDR2 sequences are SQVTM and ANQGSEA. CDR3 length equals 12 residues. Trimming pared 4 bases from V and 0 bases from J, leaving 7 bases between. As DNA, the CDR3 is TGCAGCGTTGCAGAGGGCTCCTACGAGCAGTACTTC. Translation gives CSVAEGSYEQYF.

On this clone itself: The sample carries other DNA sequences with the same CDR3. The chain links TRBV7-3 to TRBJ2-3; D call uncertain. The germline V and J ends were trimmed by 4 bases and 0 bases, with 8 bases remaining between them. The CDR3 runs 14 residues. Germline lookup yields CDR1 SGHTA and CDR2 FQGTGA. The CDR3 DNA reads TGTGCCAGCAGCTCGACGGGTAGCACAGATACGCAGTATTTT. This sequence encodes CASSSTGSTDTQYF.

V is TRBV7-9 and J is TRBJ1-2, with TRBD1 as a possible D gene (5 bases). Germline V gives CDR1 SEHNR, CDR2 FQNEAQ (reference sequence). V was pared by 1 base and J by 7 bases, with 22 bases between. This CDR3 region has 17 residues. The CDR3 loop reads CASSLVRVGDLTGGYTF. DNA for the CDR3: TGTGCCAGCAGCTTAGTCCGGGTCGGGGACCTAACGGGTGGCTACACCTTC.

The CDR3 loop reads CASSPPEAGEQYF. The CDR3 DNA follows: TGTGCCAGCAGTCCCCCAGAGGCAGGCGAGCAGTACTTC. This chain uses TRBV27 with TRBJ2-5, with D unresolved. Matching the DNA end better, TRBJ2-7 makes the J call doubtful. This CDR3 has 13 residues. Germline CDR1 reads MNHEY; CDR2 reads SMNVEV (reference sequence).

The V gene is TRBV29-1, the J gene TRBJ2-7, with D possibly called TRBD1 or TRBD2 (5 bases each). The CDR3 covers 12 residues. Germline values: CDR1 SQVTM, CDR2 ANQGSEA. V lost 6 bases and J lost 5, with 14 bases in between. The CDR3 sequence is CSVNRDGNEQYF. In nucleotides, the CDR3 is TGCAGCGTCAACCGGGACGGGAACGAGCAGTACTTC.

J is TRBJ2-1 and V is TRBV20-1; D not resolved. Germline CDR1 DFQATT, CDR2 SNEGSKA (reference sequence). Trimming cost V 1 base and J 7 bases, with 5 bases left between them. CDR3 length: 11 residues. The CDR3 spells CSARVANEQFF. CDR3 nucleotides: TGCAGTGCTAGAGTGGCGAATGAGCAGTTCTTC.